These T cell receptor beta chains were read from a single sample in a study of shared clonotypes between healthy human individuals. Generated by immunoSEQ multiplex PCR, the TCRdb table keeps only in-frame clones and is missing some. The sample has around 2,000,000 clones; approximately 95% are singletons. What was sequenced was naive CD8+ T cells sorted from blood. The origin of the receptors is a man between 18 and 35 years old in good health. Each CDR3 is given with its conserved first and last residue. D genes are given only for firm matches. Clone size, where shown, is once, few, many, or a class for clones that have expanded.

size	V	D	J	CDR3	DNA
.	TRBV27	.	TRBJ1-4	CASSLGLGTNEKLFF	TGTGCCAGCAGTTTAGGGTTGGGGACTAATGAAAAACTGTTTTTT
.	TRBV4-2	.	TRBJ2-1	CASSQDQTGYSYNEQFF	TGTGCCAGCAGCCAAGATCAGACTGGATACTCCTACAATGAGCAGTTCTTC
.	TRBV7-2	.	TRBJ2-2	CASSLMGPNTGELFF	TGTGCCAGCAGCTTAATGGGTCCGAACACCGGGGAGCTGTTTTTT
once	TRBV7-6	.	TRBJ2-7	CASSEHRVYEQYF	TGTGCCAGCAGCGAGCACAGGGTTTACGAGCAGTACTTC
.	TRBV19	TRBD1	TRBJ1-1	CASSLGWTGGDTEAFF	TGTGCCAGTAGTCTGGGCTGGACAGGGGGGGACACTGAAGCTTTCTTT
once	TRBV28	TRBD2	TRBJ2-7	CASRLAGGHYEQYF	TGTGCCAGCAGGCTTGCGGGGGGGCATTACGAGCAGTACTTC
.	TRBV4-3	.	TRBJ2-2	CASSQDFLGVYNTGELFF	TGCGCCAGCAGCCAAGATTTTTTAGGGGTCTACAACACCGGGGAGCTGTTTTTT
.	TRBV9	.	TRBJ2-7	CASSVGADTYEQYF	TGTGCCAGCAGCGTAGGAGCAGATACCTACGAGCAGTACTTC
.	TRBV5-4	.	TRBJ2-5	CASSFRDFQETQYF	TGTGCCAGCAGCTTCCGGGACTTTCAAGAGACCCAGTACTTC
.	TRBV6-1	TRBD1	TRBJ2-7	CASSEAAWGQGSYEQYF	TGTGCCAGCAGTGAAGCGGCGTGGGGACAGGGTTCCTACGAGCAGTACTTC
.	TRBV4-1	.	TRBJ2-3	CASSQDAGPTYGTDTQYF	TGCGCCAGCAGCCAAGATGCGGGGCCCACCTATGGCACAGATACGCAGTATTTT
.	TRBV6-5	.	TRBJ2-7	CASSRGQSYEQYF	TGTGCCAGCAGTAGAGGACAGAGCTACGAGCAGTACTTC
.	TRBV4-1	TRBD1	TRBJ1-1	CASSHTGGAGDTEAFF	TGCGCCAGCAGCCATACAGGGGGCGCGGGGGACACTGAAGCTTTCTTT
.	TRBV27	.	TRBJ1-2	CASSSRYPQLGYTF	TGTGCCAGCAGTTCGAGGTACCCCCAACTTGGCTACACCTTC
.	TRBV4-1	TRBD1	TRBJ2-7	CASSHQGATYEQYF	TGCGCCAGCAGCCACCAGGGGGCAACCTACGAGCAGTACTTC
.	TRBV7-8	.	TRBJ2-7	CASSLGQPEQYF	TGTGCCAGCAGCTTAGGGCAGCCAGAGCAGTACTTC
.	TRBV2	.	TRBJ2-7	CASSRTAPDPYEQYF	TGTGCCAGCAGTCGGACGGCCCCGGACCCCTACGAGCAGTACTTC
.	TRBV6-5	TRBD2	TRBJ2-1	CASSAVAGEGNEQFF	TGTGCCAGCAGTGCCGTAGCGGGAGAGGGCAATGAGCAGTTCTTC
.	TRBV9	.	TRBJ1-1	CASSGPLGVTEAFF	TGTGCCAGCAGCGGCCCCTTAGGGGTCACTGAAGCTTTCTTT
.	TRBV6-5	TRBD1	TRBJ2-7	CASSYTTGYEQYF	TGTGCCAGCAGTTACACGACAGGGTACGAGCAGTACTTC
.	TRBV27	.	TRBJ2-5	CASSPSDRWKETQYF	TGTGCCAGCAGTCCCTCGGACAGATGGAAAGAGACCCAGTACTTC
.	TRBV5-4	TRBD2	TRBJ2-7	CASSGASGLPEQYF	TGTGCCAGCAGCGGAGCTAGCGGACTTCCCGAGCAGTACTTC
.	TRBV2	TRBD1	TRBJ1-4	CASRDRQGPNEKLFF	TGTGCCAGCAGGGACCGACAGGGACCTAATGAAAAACTGTTTTTT